The 31 T cell receptor beta chains given below trace back to one sample, sequenced in a study of blood T cell repertoires in COVID-19. Sequencing used immunoSEQ multiplex PCR; TCRdb keeps in-frame clones, though not all of them. This sample has 250,000 to 300,000 clones, with 80% to 90% found just once. Sequencing was carried out using peripheral blood. Receptor source: a woman in her forties or fifties with COVID-19, enrolled during active disease.

The chain employs TRBV9 and TRBJ1-2; unclear D gene. Germline CDR1 reads SGDLS; CDR2 reads YYNGEE. V lost 6 bases and J 0 bases, leaving 18 bases between the germline ends. This CDR3 is 16 amino acids long. The CDR3 region is CASTRGGRGANYGYTF. In nucleotides, the CDR3 is TGTGCCAGCACCCGAGGCGGCAGAGGAGCTAACTATGGCTACACCTTC.

Here the CDR3 DNA reads TGTGCCAGCAGTGAAAGCACAGGATATATTAACTATGGCTACACCTTC. Translation gives CASSESTGYINYGYTF. V is TRBV6-1 and J is TRBJ1-2, with a tentative D call TRBD1 (5 bases). The V and J ends lost 2 bases and 1 base respectively, with 14 bases between them. The CDR3 has 16 residues. The germline V gene has CDR1 MNHNS and CDR2 SASEGT.

This clone was counted once. The chain combines TRBV4-1 with TRBJ1-1; 11 bases are shared with TRBD1. This CDR3 is built from 16 residues. Germline V gene data show CDR1 as MGHRA and CDR2 as YSYEKL. V lost 4 bases and J lost 4; bases outside the gene matches: 8. In nucleotides, the CDR3 is TGCGCCAGCAGCCTCAAAGGGACAGGGGGATTCACTGAAGCTTTCTTT. Translated, it gives CASSLKGTGGFTEAFF.

This chain uses TRBV9 with TRBJ1-6, with 7 bases matching TRBD1. The length of the CDR3 is 15 residues. CDR1 SGDLS and CDR2 YYNGEE come from the germline V gene. J lost 14 bases, V lost 4 bases, and 15 bases had no gene match. Written as DNA, the CDR3 is TGTGCCAGCAGCTCCACCGGGACAGTTCCCTCAACCCTCCACTTT. This translates into CASSSTGTVPSTLHF.

The chain employs TRBV19 and TRBJ2-6; TRBD1 matches 7 bases. Germline values: CDR1 LNHDA, CDR2 SQIVND (reference sequence). CDR3 size: 15 residues. V lost 4 bases and J lost 1; bases outside the gene matches: 1. Written as DNA, the CDR3 is TGTGCCAGTAGTAACAGGGGTTCTGGGGCCAACGTCCTGACTTTC. Encoded protein: CASSNRGSGANVLTF.

The V and J genes are TRBV5-6 and TRBJ2-1, with TRBD2 matching 9 bases. The CDR3 runs to 18 residues. With V trimmed by 4 bases and J by 2 bases, 13 bases remained unmatched. Germline CDR1 SGHDT, CDR2 YYEEEE. DNA for the CDR3: TGTGCCAGCAGCGCGGGGCTAGCGGGGAACTATCCCTACAATGAGCAGTTCTTC. It translates to CASSAGLAGNYPYNEQFF.

Here the CDR3 reads CASSMQQNRDQPQHF. CDR3 coding DNA: TGTGCCAGCAGTATGCAACAAAACAGGGATCAGCCCCAGCATTTT. This rearrangement joins TRBV27 to TRBJ1-5; possibly TRBD1 for D (6 bases). The CDR3 covers 15 residues. The V gene's germline CDR1 is MNHEY and CDR2 SMNVEV (reference sequence). With 5 bases removed from V and 5 bases from J, the gap between germline ends came to 16 bases.

The chain couples TRBV7-9 to TRBJ1-5; possibly TRBD1 for D (6 bases). This CDR3 spans 15 amino acids. Germline values: CDR1 SEHNR, CDR2 FQNEAQ (reference sequence). V was clipped by 4 bases and J by 11 bases, with 21 bases between them. CDR3 in amino acids: CASSYYRAPGETQHF. The CDR3 coding sequence is TGTGCCAGCAGCTACTACAGGGCCCCCGGGGAGACCCAGCATTTT.

CDR3 coding DNA: TGTGCCAGCAGACGGAATACCGAAGCGGGAACCGGGGAGCTGTTTTTT. This translates into CASRRNTEAGTGELFF. The chain carries TRBV28 and TRBJ2-2; 7 nucleotides match TRBD2. The CDR3 is 16 residues long. Unmatched junction bases numbered 12, after V lost 6 bases and J lost 5 bases. The germline V gene encodes CDR1 MDHEN and CDR2 SYDVKM.

This clone is a singleton in its sample. The chain joins TRBV6-5 to TRBJ2-7, with D perhaps matching TRBD1 (5 bases). Trimming left V 7 bases short and J 1 base short, with 11 bases between. Germline values: CDR1 MNHEY, CDR2 SVGAGI. The CDR3 runs to 13 residues. The CDR3 region is CASTRTSSYEQYF. The CDR3 DNA follows: TGTGCCAGCACCCGGACATCTTCCTACGAGCAGTACTTC.

The V call is TRBV5-1, the J call TRBJ1-1; possibly TRBD1 for D (5 bases). CDR1 and CDR2 (germline): SGHRS, YFSETQ. V shed 1 base and J shed 6 bases, with 16 bases lying between them. CDR3 size: 15 residues. The CDR3 DNA is TGCGCCAGCAGCTTGTGGTCAGGGCAGGGCGCTGAAGCTTTCTTT. This codes for CASSLWSGQGAEAFF.

The chain combines TRBV6-5 with TRBJ2-1, with 7 bases that match TRBD1. Germline V gene data show CDR1 as MNHEY and CDR2 as SVGAGI. Trimming removed 8 bases from V and 0 bases from J; junction bases left unmatched: 7. CDR3 length: 15 residues. The DNA for the CDR3 is TGTGCCAGCGCACAAGGGGACAGCTCCTACAATGAGCAGTTCTTC. It translates to CASAQGDSSYNEQFF.

This sequence joins TRBV6-5 and TRBJ2-1; D uncertain. The CDR3 is 15 residues long. Germline V gene lookup returns CDR1 MNHEY and CDR2 SVGAGI. Trimming removed 6 bases from V and 6 bases from J, with 18 bases in between. Written as DNA, the CDR3 is TGTGCCAGCAGACTTCGGTCCCGCCCCGCCAATGAGCAGTTCTTC. Its protein product is CASRLRSRPANEQFF.

The V call is TRBV9, the J call TRBJ2-5; 7 bases are a match to TRBD2. Trimming cost V 3 bases and J 4 bases; bases outside gene matches: 6. CDR1 SGDLS and CDR2 YYNGEE come from the germline V gene. The CDR3 sequence is 14 residues long. The CDR3 region is CASSDRLASETQYF. As DNA, the CDR3 is TGTGCCAGCAGCGATCGACTAGCCTCAGAGACCCAGTACTTC. Supplemented by reference TRBV9 and TRBJ2-5, the full variable domain reads DSGVTQTPKHLITATGQRVTLRCSPRSGDLSVYWYQQSLDQGLQFLIQYYNGEERAKGNILERFSAQQFPDLHSELNLSSLELGDSALYFCASSDRLASETQYFGPGTRLLVL.

The chain recombines TRBV11-2 with TRBJ2-1; 11 nucleotides line up with TRBD2. The CDR3 has 15 amino acids. Trimming at V came to 3 bases and at J to 7 bases, leaving 5 bases not matched to a gene. CDR1 and CDR2 (germline): SGHAT, FQNNGV. The CDR3 loop reads CASSFGLAGQNEQFF. The CDR3 nucleotides are TGTGCCAGCAGCTTCGGACTAGCGGGCCAAAATGAGCAGTTCTTC.

This rearrangement joins TRBV4-2 to TRBJ2-7; 7 bases line up with TRBD2. The CDR3 sequence is 15 residues long. Germline CDR1 reads LGHNA; CDR2 reads YNFKEQ. Trimming at V came to 4 bases and at J to 6 bases, leaving 12 bases not matched to a gene. The CDR3 nucleotides read TGTGCCAGCAGCCCCAGCGGGATACCTACCGGCGAGCAGTACTTC. It codes for CASSPSGIPTGEQYF.

The gene calls are TRBV27 and TRBJ2-1; 11 nucleotides agree with TRBD2. Trimming cost V 5 bases and J 6 bases; bases outside gene matches: 15. Germline V gives CDR1 MNHEY, CDR2 SMNVEV (reference sequence). The CDR3 sequence is 18 residues long. CDR3 bases: TGTGCCAGCAGTCCGCTGGGACTAGCGGTAAGGTATGGCAATGAGCAGTTCTTC. This translates into CASSPLGLAVRYGNEQFF.

V usage is TRBV15 and J usage is TRBJ2-1, with D perhaps matching TRBD2 (5 bases). The CDR3 has 16 residues. Trimming took 4 bases from V and 0 from J, leaving 13 bases between them. Looked up from germline, CDR1 is LNHNV and CDR2 is YYDKDF (reference sequence). CDR3 residues: CATSKRRDSSYNEQFF. The CDR3 nucleotides read TGTGCCACCAGCAAGCGACGGGATAGCTCCTACAATGAGCAGTTCTTC.

V and J are TRBV6-1 and TRBJ1-2; D gene uncertain. Trimming left V 3 bases short and J 2 bases short, with 13 bases between. Germline V gene sequence: CDR1 MNHNS, CDR2 SASEGT. The CDR3 sequence is 15 residues long. Written as DNA, the CDR3 is TGTGCCAGCAGTGATCCAGGATTTTTGAACTATGGCTACACCTTC. Translated, it gives CASSDPGFLNYGYTF.

V usage is TRBV28 and J usage is TRBJ2-1; 10 bases are a match to TRBD1. Trimming removed 2 bases from V and 5 bases from J; junction bases left unmatched: 3. Looked up from germline, CDR1 is MDHEN and CDR2 is SYDVKM. The CDR3 sequence is 15 residues long. CDR3 loop: CASSLPGQGNNEQFF. CDR3 DNA: TGTGCCAGCAGTTTACCGGGACAGGGGAACAATGAGCAGTTCTTC.

The chain has TRBV24-1 and TRBJ2-3; 8 positions agree with TRBD1. Per germline, CDR1 KGHDR and CDR2 SFDVKD. CDR3 length: 16 amino acids. Unmatched junction bases numbered 3, after V lost 0 bases and J lost 2 bases. CDR3 sequence reads: CATSDLQGATTDTQYF. The CDR3 DNA follows: TGTGCCACCAGTGATTTGCAGGGGGCTACCACAGATACGCAGTATTTT.

This chain connects TRBV4-2 to TRBJ1-2; no reliable D call. Trimming pared 1 base from V and 0 bases from J, leaving 12 bases between. CDR1 and CDR2 (germline): LGHNA, YNFKEQ. This CDR3 has 16 amino acids. DNA for the CDR3: TGTGCCAGCAGCCAAGCTCAGGTGGCTGCTAACTATGGCTACACCTTC. This encodes CASSQAQVAANYGYTF.

V gene TRBV19 combines with J gene TRBJ2-1; TRBD1 matches 12 bases. CDR3 length equals 15 residues. Losses at the gene ends were 5 bases for V and 6 bases for J; bases not matched to a gene: 5. Germline CDR1 reads LNHDA; CDR2 reads SQIVND (reference sequence). DNA of the CDR3: TGTGCCAGTAGTGAGGGGGACAGGGGGCGCAATGAGCAGTTCTTC. Encoded protein: CASSEGDRGRNEQFF.

The chain links TRBV7-2 to TRBJ1-2, with 9 bases identical to TRBD1. Germline values: CDR1 SGHTA, CDR2 FQGNSA. V lost 2 bases, J lost 3 bases, and 4 bases stayed unmatched. The CDR3 runs 15 residues. For the CDR3, the DNA is TGTGCCAGCAGCTTACGGGACAGGGTGGACTATGGCTACACCTTC. Translation gives CASSLRDRVDYGYTF.

The rearrangement uses TRBV4-2 and TRBJ2-1; 7 positions match TRBD2. CDR3 size: 20 residues. CDR1 LGHNA and CDR2 YNFKEQ come from the germline V gene. J was trimmed by 0 bases and V by 2 bases; bases with no gene match: 16. The CDR3, as DNA: TGTGCCAGCAGCCAAATGGTCTCTATAGCGGGTTTTCCCTCCTACAATGAGCAGTTCTTC. Translation gives CASSQMVSIAGFPSYNEQFF.

The chain employs TRBV9 and TRBJ2-7; 9 nucleotides line up with TRBD2. Germline trimming cut 3 bases from V and 7 bases from J; bases unmatched to any gene: 11. Looked up from germline, CDR1 is SGDLS and CDR2 is YYNGEE. The CDR3 is 15 amino acids. The CDR3 region is CASSDLAGPSTEQYF. The DNA for the CDR3 is TGTGCCAGCAGCGATCTAGCGGGACCGTCTACGGAGCAGTACTTC.

V and J are TRBV30 and TRBJ2-7; TRBD1 is a possible D gene (5 bases). Germline values: CDR1 GTSNPN, CDR2 SVGIG (reference sequence). The ends were cut back, 3 bases at V and 6 bases at J, with 18 bases in the middle. CDR3 length: 14 residues. The CDR3 sequence: CAWRMGQSSSEQYF. CDR3 DNA sequence: TGTGCCTGGAGAATGGGGCAATCGAGCTCCGAGCAGTACTTC. The whole variable domain, remainder taken from reference TRBV30 and TRBJ2-7, is SQTIHQWPATLVQPVGSPLSLECTVEGTSNPNLYWYRQAAGRGLQLLFYSVGIGQISSEVPQNLSASRPQDRQFILSSKKLLLSDSGFYLCAWRMGQSSSEQYFGPGTRLTVT.

The chain recombines TRBV18 with TRBJ2-1, with 7 nucleotides matching TRBD1. The germline V gene has CDR1 KGHSH and CDR2 LQKENI. The CDR3 sequence is 16 residues long. V lost 8 bases, J lost 3 bases, and 13 bases stayed unmatched. CDR3 in amino acids: CASQQPPGQSYNEQFF. Written as DNA, the CDR3 is TGTGCCAGCCAACAACCTCCGGGACAGAGCTACAATGAGCAGTTCTTC.

The CDR3 region has the DNA TGTGCCAGCAGCCCGAACCCAGGGATCCCCTACGAGCAGTACTTC. It is translated as CASSPNPGIPYEQYF. V usage is TRBV7-9 and J usage is TRBJ2-7, with D maybe TRBD1 (5 bases). Deletions cut 5 bases from V and 2 bases from J, with 16 bases between. The CDR3 totals 15 residues. CDR1 SEHNR and CDR2 FQNEAQ come from the germline V gene (reference sequence). The whole variable domain, remainder taken from reference TRBV7-9 and TRBJ2-7, is DTGVSQNPRHKITKRGQNVTFRCDPISEHNRLYWYRQTLGQGPEFLTYFQNEAQLEKSRLLSDRFSAERPKGSFSTLEIQRTEQGDSAMYLCASSPNPGIPYEQYFGPGTRLTVT.

V is TRBV12-3 or TRBV12-4 and J is TRBJ2-5; tentatively, D is TRBD2 (5 bases). This CDR3 comprises 13 residues. V shed 6 bases and J shed 2 bases, with 10 bases lying between them. CDR3 coding DNA: TGTGCCAGCAGATTGGACTTTCAAGAGACCCAGTACTTC. It translates to CASRLDFQETQYF.

The CDR3 region is CASSLQAGGANVLTF. The CDR3 nucleotides are TGTGCCAGCAGCTTACAGGCGGGGGGGGCCAACGTCCTGACTTTC. The chain links TRBV7-2 to TRBJ2-6; possibly TRBD2 for D (6 bases). Germline CDR1 is SGHTA and CDR2 is FQGNSA. This CDR3 is built from 15 residues. The V gene lost 2 bases and the J gene lost 4 bases, with 9 bases spanning the gap.